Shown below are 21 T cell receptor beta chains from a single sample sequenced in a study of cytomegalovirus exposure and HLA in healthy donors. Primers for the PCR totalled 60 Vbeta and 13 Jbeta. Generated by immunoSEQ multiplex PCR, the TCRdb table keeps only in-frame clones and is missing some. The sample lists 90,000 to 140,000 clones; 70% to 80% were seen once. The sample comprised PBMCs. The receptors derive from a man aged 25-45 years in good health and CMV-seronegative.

The CDR3, as DNA: TGTGCCAGCAGCTCCGGGACTAGCGGGAGTCGGGAGACCCAGTACTTC. It yields the protein CASSSGTSGSRETQYF. This chain uses TRBV7-7 with TRBJ2-5; TRBD2 agrees at 14 bases. CDR1 and CDR2 from the germline V gene are SSHAT and FNYEAQ (reference sequence). The CDR3 runs 16 residues. The trim removed 4 bases at V and 5 bases at J, leaving 6 bases unmatched. Supplemented by reference TRBV7-7 and TRBJ2-5, the full variable domain reads GAGVSQSPRYKVTKRGQDVTLRCDPISSHATLYWYQQALGQGPEFLTYFNYEAQPDKSGLPSDRFSAERPEGSISTLTIQRTEQRDSAMYRCASSSGTSGSRETQYFGPGTRLLVL.

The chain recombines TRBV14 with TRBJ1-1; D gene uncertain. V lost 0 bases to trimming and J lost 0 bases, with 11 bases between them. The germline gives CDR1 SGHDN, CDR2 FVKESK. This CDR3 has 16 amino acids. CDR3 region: CASSQEQQTLNTEAFF. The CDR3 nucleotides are TGTGCCAGCAGCCAAGAACAGCAAACTCTGAACACTGAAGCTTTCTTT.

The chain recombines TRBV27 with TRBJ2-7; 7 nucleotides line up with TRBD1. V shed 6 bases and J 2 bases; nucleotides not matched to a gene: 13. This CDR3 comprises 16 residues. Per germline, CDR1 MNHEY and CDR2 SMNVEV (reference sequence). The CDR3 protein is CASSSSLGQRAYEQYF. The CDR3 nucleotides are TGTGCCAGCAGCTCTTCCCTGGGACAGCGAGCCTACGAGCAGTACTTC.

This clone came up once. This chain's CDR3 is CASSLGSYNEQFF. In DNA form, the CDR3 reads TGTGCCAGCAGCTTGGGCAGCTACAATGAGCAGTTCTTC. This chain uses TRBV7-8 with TRBJ2-1, with D uncertain. Germline assignment: CDR1 SGHVS and CDR2 FQNEAQ. Trimming took 3 bases from V and 3 from J, leaving 6 bases between them. The CDR3 is made up of 13 amino acids. Together with reference TRBV7-8 and TRBJ2-1, the CDR3 gives the full variable domain: GAGVSQSPRYKVAKRGQDVALRCDPISGHVSLFWYQQALGQGPEFLTYFQNEAQLDKSGLPSDRFFAERPEGSVSTLKIQRTQQEDSAVYLCASSLGSYNEQFFGPGTRLTVL.

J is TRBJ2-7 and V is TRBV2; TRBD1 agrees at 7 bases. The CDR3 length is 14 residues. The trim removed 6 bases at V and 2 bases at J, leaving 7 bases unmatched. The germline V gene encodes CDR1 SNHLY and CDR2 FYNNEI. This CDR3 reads CASRPRDSPYEQYF. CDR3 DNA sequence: TGTGCCAGCAGACCCCGGGACAGCCCCTACGAGCAGTACTTC. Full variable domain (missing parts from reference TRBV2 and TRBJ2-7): EPEVTQTPSHQVTQMGQEVILRCVPISNHLYFYWYRQILGQKVEFLVSFYNNEISEKSEIFDDQFSVERPDGSNFTLKIRSTKLEDSAMYFCASRPRDSPYEQYFGPGTRLTVT.

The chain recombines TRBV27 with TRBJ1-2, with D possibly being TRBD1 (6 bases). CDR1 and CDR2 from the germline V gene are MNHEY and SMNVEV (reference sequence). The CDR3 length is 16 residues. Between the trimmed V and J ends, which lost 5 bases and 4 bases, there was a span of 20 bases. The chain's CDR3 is CASSTVGPGVGYGYTF. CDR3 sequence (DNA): TGTGCCAGCAGTACCGTAGGACCAGGGGTGGGCTATGGCTACACCTTC.

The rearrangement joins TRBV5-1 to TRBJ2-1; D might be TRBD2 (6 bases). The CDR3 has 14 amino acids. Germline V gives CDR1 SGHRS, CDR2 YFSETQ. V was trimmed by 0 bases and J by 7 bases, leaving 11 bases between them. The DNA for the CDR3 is TGCGCCAGCAGCTTGGCCGAGGGGAGGAATGAGCAGTTCTTC. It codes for CASSLAEGRNEQFF.

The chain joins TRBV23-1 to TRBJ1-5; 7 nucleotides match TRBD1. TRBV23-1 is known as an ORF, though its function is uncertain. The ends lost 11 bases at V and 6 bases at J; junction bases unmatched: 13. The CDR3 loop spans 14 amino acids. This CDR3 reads CAAPRGQGGQPQHF. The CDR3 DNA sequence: TGCGCCGCCCCAAGAGGCCAGGGGGGTCAGCCCCAGCATTTT.

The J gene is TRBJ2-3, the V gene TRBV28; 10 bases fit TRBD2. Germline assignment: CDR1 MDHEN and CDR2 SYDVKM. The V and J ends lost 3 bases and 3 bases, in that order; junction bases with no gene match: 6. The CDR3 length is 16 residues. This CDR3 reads CASSFPSGRATDTQYF. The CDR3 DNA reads TGTGCCAGCAGTTTTCCCAGCGGGAGGGCGACAGATACGCAGTATTTT.

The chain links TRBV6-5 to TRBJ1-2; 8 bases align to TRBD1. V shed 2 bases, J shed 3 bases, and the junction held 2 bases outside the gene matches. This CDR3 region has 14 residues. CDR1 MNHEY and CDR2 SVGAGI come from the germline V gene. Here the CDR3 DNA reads TGTGCCAGCAGTTACCAGGGGGCAGACTATGGCTACACCTTC. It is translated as CASSYQGADYGYTF.

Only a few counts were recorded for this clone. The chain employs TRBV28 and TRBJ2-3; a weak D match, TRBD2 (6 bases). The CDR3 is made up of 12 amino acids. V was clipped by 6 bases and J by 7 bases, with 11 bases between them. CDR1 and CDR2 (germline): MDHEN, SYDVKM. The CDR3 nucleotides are TGTGCCAGCAGAGCCGGGAGCAATACGCAGTATTTT. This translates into CASRAGSNTQYF.

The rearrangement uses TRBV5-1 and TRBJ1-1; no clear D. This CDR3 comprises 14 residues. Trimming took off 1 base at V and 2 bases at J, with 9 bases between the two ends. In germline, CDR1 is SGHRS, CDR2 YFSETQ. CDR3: CASSLRSGNTEAFF. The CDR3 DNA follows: TGCGCCAGCAGCTTGCGATCGGGAAACACTGAAGCTTTCTTT.

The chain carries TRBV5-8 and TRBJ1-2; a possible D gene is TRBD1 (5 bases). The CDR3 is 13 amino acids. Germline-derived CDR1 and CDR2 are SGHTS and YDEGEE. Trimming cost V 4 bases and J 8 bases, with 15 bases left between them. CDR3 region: CASSPPARGGYTF. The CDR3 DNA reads TGTGCCAGCAGCCCTCCTGCTAGGGGCGGCTACACCTTC.

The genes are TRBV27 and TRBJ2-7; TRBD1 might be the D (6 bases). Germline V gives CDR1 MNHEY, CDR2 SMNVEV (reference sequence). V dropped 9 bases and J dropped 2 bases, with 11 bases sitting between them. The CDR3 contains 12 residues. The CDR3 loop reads CASQGLTYEQYF. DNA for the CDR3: TGTGCCAGTCAGGGGTTGACCTACGAGCAGTACTTC.

The CDR3 protein is CASSVQGNQPQHF. CDR3 in DNA: TGTGCCAGCAGCGTCCAGGGGAATCAGCCCCAGCATTTT. This rearrangement joins TRBV7-8 to TRBJ1-5, with TRBD1 as a possible D gene (6 bases). V shed 5 bases and J shed 4 bases, with 9 bases lying between them. The CDR3 is 13 amino acids. CDR1 and CDR2 (germline): SGHVS, FQNEAQ. Full variable domain (rest looked up from reference TRBV7-8 and TRBJ1-5): GAGVSQSPRYKVAKRGQDVALRCDPISGHVSLFWYQQALGQGPEFLTYFQNEAQLDKSGLPSDRFFAERPEGSVSTLKIQRTQQEDSAVYLCASSVQGNQPQHFGDGTRLSIL.

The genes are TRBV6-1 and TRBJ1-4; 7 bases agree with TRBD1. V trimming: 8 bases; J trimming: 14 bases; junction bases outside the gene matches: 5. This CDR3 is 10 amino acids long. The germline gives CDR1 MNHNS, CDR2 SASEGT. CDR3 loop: CASQGESLFF. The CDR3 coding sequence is TGTGCCAGCCAGGGGGAATCGCTGTTTTTT.

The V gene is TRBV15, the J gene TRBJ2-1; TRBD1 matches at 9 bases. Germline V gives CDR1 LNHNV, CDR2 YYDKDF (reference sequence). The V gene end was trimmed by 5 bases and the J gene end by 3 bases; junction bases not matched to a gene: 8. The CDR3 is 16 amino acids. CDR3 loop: CATSQKWGQGYNEQFF. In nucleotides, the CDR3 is TGTGCCACCAGCCAAAAGTGGGGACAGGGCTACAATGAGCAGTTCTTC.

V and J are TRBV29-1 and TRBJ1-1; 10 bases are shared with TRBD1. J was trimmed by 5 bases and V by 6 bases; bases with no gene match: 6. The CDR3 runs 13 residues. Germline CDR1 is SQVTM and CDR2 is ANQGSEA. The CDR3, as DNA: TGCAGCGTCGACAGGGGGCTGGAAACTGAAGCTTTCTTT. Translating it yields CSVDRGLETEAFF.

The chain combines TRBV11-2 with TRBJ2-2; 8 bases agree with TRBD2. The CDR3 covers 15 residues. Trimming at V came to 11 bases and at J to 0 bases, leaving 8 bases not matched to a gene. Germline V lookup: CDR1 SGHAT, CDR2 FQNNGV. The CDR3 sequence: CAAGGGITNTGELFF. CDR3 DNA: TGTGCCGCCGGGGGGGGAATAACGAACACCGGGGAGCTGTTTTTT.

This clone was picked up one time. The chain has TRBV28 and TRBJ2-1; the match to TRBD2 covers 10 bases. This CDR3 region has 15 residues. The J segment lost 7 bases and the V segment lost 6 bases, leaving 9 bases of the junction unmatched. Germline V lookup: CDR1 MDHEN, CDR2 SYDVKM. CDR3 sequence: CASRPSGSTGNEQFF. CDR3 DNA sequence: TGTGCCAGCAGGCCTAGCGGGAGTACGGGAAATGAGCAGTTCTTC. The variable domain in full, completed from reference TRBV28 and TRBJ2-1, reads DVKVTQSSRYLVKRTGEKVFLECVQDMDHENMFWYRQDPGLGLRLIYFSYDVKMKEKGDIPEGYSVSREKKERFSLILESASTNQTSMYLCASRPSGSTGNEQFFGPGTRLTVL.

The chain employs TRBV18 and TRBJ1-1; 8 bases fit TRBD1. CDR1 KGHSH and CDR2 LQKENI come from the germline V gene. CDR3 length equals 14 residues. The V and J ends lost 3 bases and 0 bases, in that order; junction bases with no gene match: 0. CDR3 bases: TGTGCCAGCTCACCGGGACAGGTGAACACTGAAGCTTTCTTT. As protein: CASSPGQVNTEAFF.